This T cell receptor beta chain was recorded in a study of cytomegalovirus exposure and HLA in healthy donors (dated by TCRdb to between 2016 and 2019). Regarding the research as a whole: A later analysis indicated that the 120 validation repertoires were generated on the platform also employed for the approximately 690 repertoires of the first cohort. The study was designed to test whether signatures of past pathogen exposure could be identified by cataloging public T cell receptors. Besides the first cohort of around 670 subjects, a separate validation cohort made up of roughly 120 different subjects was used. To predict cytomegalovirus infection status, the study brought together high-throughput TCR immunosequencing, statistical association of individual TCRs with disease status, and machine learning. The study at large found these results: Three of the identified cytomegalovirus-associated TCR beta chains were confirmed in vitro to be specific for cytomegalovirus antigens. In the study, 150 to 200 TCR beta chains were listed as associated with cytomegalovirus. According to the authors, the approach could potentially be generalized to other disease states and immunological phenotypes. Of the cluster scores, roughly 95% were above 0 in a later analysis, which found that TCRs clustered in the first cohort also tended to co-occur in the approximately 110 validation repertoires. A later analysis had no HLA typing for the validation cohort, so co-occurrence there was scored across all 120 repertoires. Cytomegalovirus status was reported to be diagnosed by the classifier with high specificity and sensitivity in both the original and validation cohorts. Most TCR sequences were observed very rarely across donors, whereas some public TCRs were present in many individuals.

Separate from the approximately 700-subject first cohort, the validation cohort of 120 subjects was the group to which the donors belonged. On this clone: Its antigen remains undetermined. Within one base of it there is no much larger clone, and no base qualities were kept.

The CDR3, from cysteine to phenylalanine, totals 15 residues. Of all the DNA, just the CDR3 is kept, 45 bases in frame from base 1. CDR1 MDHEN and CDR2 SYDVKM were looked up in the germline V gene. V is pared back by 3 bases and J by 1 base, with 9 bases lying between the germline termini. To prepare the library, the immunoSEQ multiplex PCR assay was applied. The authors' analysis ran thus. A statistical classification framework was developed to diagnose cytomegalovirus status using the catalog of TCR beta chain sequences. In its TCRdb copy, this immuneACCESS table keeps in-frame sequences only and misses some clones. Where compared with another copy, unresolved V genes explain less than half of these, and the others have no known cause. That table gives V, J and clone size, and the DNA gave D and trimming. This sample holds around 250,000 clones; 85% to 90% were observed only once. The ten largest clones capture 0.37% of the sample.

The V and J segments used are TRBV28 and TRBJ2-2; the D segment could be TRBD2, given 6 matching bases. The sequence came from a young woman in good health and CMV-seronegative. Sample: PBMCs. CDR3 reads: CASSFGGLNTGELFF. The sequenced DNA: TGTGCCAGCAGTTTTGGGGGGTTGAACACCGGGGAGCTGTTTTTT.